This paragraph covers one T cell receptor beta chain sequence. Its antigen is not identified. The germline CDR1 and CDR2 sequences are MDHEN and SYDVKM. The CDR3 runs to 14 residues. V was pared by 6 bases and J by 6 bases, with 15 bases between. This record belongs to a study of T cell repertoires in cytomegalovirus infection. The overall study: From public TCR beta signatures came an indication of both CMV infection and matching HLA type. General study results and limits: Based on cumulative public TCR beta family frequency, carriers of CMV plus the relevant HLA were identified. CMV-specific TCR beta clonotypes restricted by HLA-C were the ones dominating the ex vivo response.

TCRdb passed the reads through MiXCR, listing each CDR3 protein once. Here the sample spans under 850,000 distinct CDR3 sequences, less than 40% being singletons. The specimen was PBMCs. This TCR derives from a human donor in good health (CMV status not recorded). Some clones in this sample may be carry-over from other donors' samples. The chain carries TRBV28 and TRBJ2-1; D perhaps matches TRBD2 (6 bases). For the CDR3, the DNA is TGTGCCAGCAGCCCGGCGCGGGGCCCCAATGAGCAGTTCTTC. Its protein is CASSPARGPNEQFF.